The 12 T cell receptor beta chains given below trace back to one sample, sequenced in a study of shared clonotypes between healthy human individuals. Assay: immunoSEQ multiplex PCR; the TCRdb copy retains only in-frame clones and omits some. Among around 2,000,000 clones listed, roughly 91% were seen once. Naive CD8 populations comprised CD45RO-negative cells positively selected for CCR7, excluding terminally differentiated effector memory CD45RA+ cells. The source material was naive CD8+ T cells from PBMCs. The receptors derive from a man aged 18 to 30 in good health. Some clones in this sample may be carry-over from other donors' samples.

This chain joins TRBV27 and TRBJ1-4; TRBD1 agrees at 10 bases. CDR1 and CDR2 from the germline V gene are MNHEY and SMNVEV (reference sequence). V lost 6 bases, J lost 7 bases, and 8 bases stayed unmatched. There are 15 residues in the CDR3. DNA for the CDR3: TGTGCCAGCAGCGGTACCGGGACAGGGGTTGAAAAACTGTTTTTT. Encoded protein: CASSGTGTGVEKLFF.

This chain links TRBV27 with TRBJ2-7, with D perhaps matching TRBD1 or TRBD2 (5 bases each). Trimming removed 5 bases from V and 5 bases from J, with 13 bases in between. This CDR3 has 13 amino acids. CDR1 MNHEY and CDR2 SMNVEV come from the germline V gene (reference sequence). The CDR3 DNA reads TGTGCCAGCAGTCCCGGGACGGTCAACGAGCAGTACTTC. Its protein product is CASSPGTVNEQYF.

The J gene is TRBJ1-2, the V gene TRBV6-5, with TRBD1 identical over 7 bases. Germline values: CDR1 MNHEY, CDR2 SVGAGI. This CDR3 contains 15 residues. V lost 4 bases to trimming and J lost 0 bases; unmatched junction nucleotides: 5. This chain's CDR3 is CASSSGQATNYGYTF. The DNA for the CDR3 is TGTGCCAGCAGTTCCGGACAGGCCACTAACTATGGCTACACCTTC.

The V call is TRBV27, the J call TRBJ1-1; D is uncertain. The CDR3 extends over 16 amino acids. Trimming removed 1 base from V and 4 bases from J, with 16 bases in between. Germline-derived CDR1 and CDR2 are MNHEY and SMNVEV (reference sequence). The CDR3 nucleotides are TGTGCCAGCAGTTTATTAGGGCCCACGTCGGTCACTGAAGCTTTCTTT. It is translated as CASSLLGPTSVTEAFF.

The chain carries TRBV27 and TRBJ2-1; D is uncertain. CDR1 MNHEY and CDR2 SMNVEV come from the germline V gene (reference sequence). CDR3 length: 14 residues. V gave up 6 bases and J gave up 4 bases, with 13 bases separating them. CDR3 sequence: CASRSGGRYNEQFF. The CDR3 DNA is TGTGCCAGCAGGAGTGGTGGAAGGTACAATGAGCAGTTCTTC.

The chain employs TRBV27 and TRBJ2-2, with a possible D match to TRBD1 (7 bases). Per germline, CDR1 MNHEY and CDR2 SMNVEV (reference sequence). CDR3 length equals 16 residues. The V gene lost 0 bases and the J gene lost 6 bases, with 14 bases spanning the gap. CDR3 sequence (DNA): TGTGCCAGCAGTTTATCGAGGCAGGGGGGATCCGGGGAGCTGTTTTTT. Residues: CASSLSRQGGSGELFF.

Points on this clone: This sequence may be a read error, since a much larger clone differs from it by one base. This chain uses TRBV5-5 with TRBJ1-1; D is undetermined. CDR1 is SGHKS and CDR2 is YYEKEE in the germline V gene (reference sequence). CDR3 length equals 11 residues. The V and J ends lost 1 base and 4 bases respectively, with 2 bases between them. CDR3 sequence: CASSLSTEAFF. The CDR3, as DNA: TGTGCCAGCAGCTTGAGCACTGAAGCTTTCTTT.

The CDR3 here is CASSYSSGRVGWLFF. The CDR3 nucleotides read TGTGCCAGCAGCTATTCTAGCGGGAGGGTCGGTTGGCTGTTCTTC. This chain joins TRBV7-8 and TRBJ2-1; 12 nucleotides match TRBD2. The V gene's germline CDR1 is SGHVS and CDR2 FQNEAQ. Unmatched junction bases numbered 13, after V lost 4 bases and J lost 15 bases. The CDR3 has 15 residues. The full variable domain, its missing parts supplied by reference TRBV7-8 and TRBJ2-1, is GAGVSQSPRYKVAKRGQDVALRCDPISGHVSLFWYQQALGQGPEFLTYFQNEAQLDKSGLPSDRFFAERPEGSVSTLKIQRTQQEDSAVYLCASSYSSGRVGWLFFGPGTRLTVL.

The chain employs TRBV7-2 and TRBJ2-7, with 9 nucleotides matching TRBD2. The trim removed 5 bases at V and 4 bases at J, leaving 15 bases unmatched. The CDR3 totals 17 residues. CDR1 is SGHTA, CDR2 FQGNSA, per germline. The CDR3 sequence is CASSDSEVAGVWYEQYF. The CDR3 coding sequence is TGTGCCAGCAGCGATTCAGAAGTAGCGGGAGTTTGGTACGAGCAGTACTTC.

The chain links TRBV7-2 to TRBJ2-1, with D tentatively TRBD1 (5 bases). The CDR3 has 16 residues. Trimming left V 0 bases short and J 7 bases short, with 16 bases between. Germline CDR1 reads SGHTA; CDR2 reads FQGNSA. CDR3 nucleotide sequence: TGTGCCAGCAGCTTAGCTACGGCAGGTGGGGCGAATGAGCAGTTCTTC. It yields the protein CASSLATAGGANEQFF.

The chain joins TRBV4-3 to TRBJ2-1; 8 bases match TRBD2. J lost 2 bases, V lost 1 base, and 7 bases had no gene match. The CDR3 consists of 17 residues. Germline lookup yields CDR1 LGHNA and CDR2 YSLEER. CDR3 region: CASSQVAAGGTYNEQFF. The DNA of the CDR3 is TGCGCCAGCAGCCAAGTTGCGGCGGGAGGCACCTACAATGAGCAGTTCTTC.

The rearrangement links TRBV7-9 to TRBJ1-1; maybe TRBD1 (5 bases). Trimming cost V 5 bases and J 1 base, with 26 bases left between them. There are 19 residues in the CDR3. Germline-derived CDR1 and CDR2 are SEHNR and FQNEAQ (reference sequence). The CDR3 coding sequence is TGTGCCAGCAGCGGATTCATCACAGGCCCTACCCGAAAGAACACTGAAGCTTTCTTT. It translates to CASSGFITGPTRKNTEAFF.